The 20 T cell receptor beta chains below come from one sample, sequenced in a study of cytomegalovirus exposure and HLA in healthy donors. In the PCR, 60 Vbeta and 13 Jbeta primers were used. Measured with immunoSEQ multiplex PCR; TCRdb has only the in-frame clones, and not every one. Among some 150,000 clones listed, around 82% were seen once. Sequencing used PBMCs. These receptors were collected from a woman between 50 and 59 years old in good health and CMV-seropositive.

The sample holds a few counts of this clone. V and J are TRBV30 and TRBJ2-7; perhaps TRBD1 as D (5 bases). This CDR3 is 13 amino acids long. The V and J ends lost 5 bases and 4 bases respectively, with 15 bases between them. Germline CDR1 and CDR2: GTSNPN and SVGIG (reference sequence). The CDR3 spells CAWGTGSGYEQYF. The CDR3 DNA reads TGTGCCTGGGGTACAGGTAGTGGGTACGAGCAGTACTTC. Full variable domain (outside the CDR3, taken from reference TRBV30 and TRBJ2-7): SQTIHQWPATLVQPVGSPLSLECTVEGTSNPNLYWYRQAAGRGLQLLFYSVGIGQISSEVPQNLSASRPQDRQFILSSKKLLLSDSGFYLCAWGTGSGYEQYFGPGTRLTVT.

The chain combines TRBV30 with TRBJ2-1, with 9 bases that match TRBD1. CDR3 size: 13 residues. Germline CDR1 and CDR2: GTSNPN and SVGIG (reference sequence). Unmatched junction bases numbered 10, after V lost 8 bases and J lost 8 bases. CDR3 sequence (DNA): TGTGCCGGGGGACAGGGTAATGTGTATGAGCAGTTCTTC. Encoded protein: CAGGQGNVYEQFF.

CDR3 in amino acids: CASSSAGTDYEQYF. As DNA, the CDR3 is TGTGCCAGCAGCTCAGCCGGGACAGACTACGAGCAGTACTTC. V and J are TRBV13 and TRBJ2-7; 7 nucleotides align to TRBD1. V trimming: 4 bases; J trimming: 3 bases; junction bases outside the gene matches: 6. This CDR3 has 14 residues. CDR1 is PRHDT, CDR2 FYEKMQ, per germline (reference sequence).

The rearrangement links TRBV7-9 to TRBJ1-1, with D possibly TRBD1 on 6 matching bases. Trimming took off 6 bases at V and 0 bases at J, with 14 bases between the two ends. Germline CDR1 reads SEHNR; CDR2 reads FQNEAQ (reference sequence). CDR3 length equals 15 residues. CDR3 sequence: CASSPQGALNTEAFF. CDR3 DNA: TGTGCCAGCAGTCCACAGGGAGCTCTGAACACTGAAGCTTTCTTT.

The CDR3 bases are TGCGCCAGCAGCCAAGATAGCCCCCCTCCTAGGAATGAGCAGTTCTTC. It codes for CASSQDSPPPRNEQFF. The rearrangement joins TRBV4-1 to TRBJ2-1; D unresolved. The ends were cut back, 0 bases at V and 7 bases at J, with 16 bases in the middle. The CDR3 consists of 16 residues. Germline V gene data show CDR1 as MGHRA and CDR2 as YSYEKL.

The chain employs TRBV9 and TRBJ2-7; D not resolved. CDR1 SGDLS and CDR2 YYNGEE come from the germline V gene. This CDR3 is built from 12 residues. Trimming pared 3 bases from V and 0 bases from J, leaving 4 bases between. Written as DNA, the CDR3 is TGTGCCAGCAGCGCGAGCTCCTACGAGCAGTACTTC. Translation: CASSASSYEQYF.

This chain connects TRBV21-1 to TRBJ1-5; the tabulated D call, TRBD1, remains unverified against the DNA. TRBV21-1 is flagged as a pseudogene. This CDR3 is built from 18 residues. The CDR3 sequence is CASSLSGTGGEGNQPQHF. Here the CDR3 DNA reads TGTGCCAGCTCCCTGAGTGGGACAGGGGGCGAAGGCAATCAGCCCCAGCATTTT.

The rearrangement links TRBV15 to TRBJ1-6, with a possible D match to TRBD1 (6 bases). Germline CDR1 LNHNV, CDR2 YYDKDF (reference sequence). The CDR3 totals 15 residues. Trimming took 3 bases from V and 7 from J, leaving 13 bases between them. CDR3 DNA: TGTGCCACCAGCAGCTCGGACAGATTAAATTCACCCCTCCACTTT. It encodes CATSSSDRLNSPLHF.

This clone was recorded once. V and J are TRBV19 and TRBJ2-7; D possibly corresponds to TRBD2 (5 bases). Trimming cost V 2 bases and J 3 bases, with 14 bases left between them. Germline CDR1 reads LNHDA; CDR2 reads SQIVND (reference sequence). This CDR3 is built from 15 residues. This CDR3 reads CASSISGLGYYEQYF. The CDR3 nucleotides are TGTGCCAGTAGTATAAGCGGCTTAGGGTACTACGAGCAGTACTTC.

The J gene is TRBJ1-5, the V gene TRBV19; no definite D call. The germline V and J ends were trimmed by 7 bases and 7 bases, with 11 bases remaining between them. Per the germline V gene, CDR1 is LNHDA and CDR2 is SQIVND (reference sequence). The CDR3 has 12 amino acids. Here the CDR3 reads CASTGFEQPQHF. The CDR3 bases are TGTGCCAGTACCGGGTTTGAACAGCCCCAGCATTTT.

This clone was counted only a few times. This chain joins TRBV18 and TRBJ2-2; 7 positions match TRBD1. The CDR3 covers 15 residues. The V and J ends lost 5 bases and 1 base, in that order; junction bases with no gene match: 4. Germline CDR1 reads KGHSH; CDR2 reads LQKENI. The CDR3 loop is CASSGTGVNTGELFF. The CDR3 DNA reads TGTGCCAGCTCAGGCACAGGGGTGAACACCGGGGAGCTGTTTTTT.

The chain is built from TRBV6-5 and TRBJ1-1; the match to TRBD1 covers 8 bases. Germline V gives CDR1 MNHEY, CDR2 SVGAGI. V shed 6 bases, J shed 0 bases, and the junction held 6 bases outside the gene matches. The CDR3 is 15 amino acids. The CDR3 region is CASSPGQGVNTEAFF. Written as DNA, the CDR3 is TGTGCCAGCAGCCCCGGACAGGGCGTGAACACTGAAGCTTTCTTT.

The V gene is TRBV28, the J gene TRBJ2-7, with 9 bases aligning to TRBD1. The V gene end was trimmed by 6 bases and the J gene end by 4 bases; junction bases not matched to a gene: 10. Germline V gives CDR1 MDHEN, CDR2 SYDVKM. This CDR3 region has 15 residues. The CDR3 is CASSTTGGGRYEQYF. For the CDR3, the DNA is TGTGCCAGCAGCACCACAGGGGGCGGACGGTACGAGCAGTACTTC.

This sequence joins TRBV5-6 and TRBJ1-1; weak D call: TRBD1 (6 bases). Germline assignment: CDR1 SGHDT and CDR2 YYEEEE. Trimming pared 3 bases from V and 0 bases from J, leaving 18 bases between. CDR3 length: 17 amino acids. The CDR3 region has the DNA TGTGCCAGCAGCTGGACAGCTGGGGGTTCCATGAACACTGAAGCTTTCTTT. It specifies CASSWTAGGSMNTEAFF.

This chain links TRBV15 with TRBJ2-6; 8 bases are shared with TRBD1. V dropped 4 bases and J dropped 2; count of bases not matched to a gene: 7. Germline lookup yields CDR1 LNHNV and CDR2 YYDKDF (reference sequence). The CDR3 is 17 amino acids. CDR3 bases: TGTGCCACCAGCACAGGGGGCGGTTTCGCTGGGGCCAACGTCCTGACTTTC. This sequence encodes CATSTGGGFAGANVLTF.

The CDR3 sequence: CASPPLTRQAFF. CDR3 in DNA: TGTGCCAGCCCTCCCCTGACGAGGCAAGCTTTCTTT. The chain is built from TRBV19 and TRBJ1-1; D is unclear. Germline loops: CDR1 LNHDA, CDR2 SQIVND (reference sequence). This CDR3 is built from 12 residues. V shed 9 bases and J shed 9 bases, with 17 bases lying between them.

The chain joins TRBV19 to TRBJ1-5; 10 bases fit TRBD1. V trimming: 7 bases; J trimming: 2 bases; junction bases outside the gene matches: 5. The CDR3 consists of 15 residues. In germline, CDR1 is LNHDA, CDR2 SQIVND (reference sequence). Here the CDR3 reads CASTTGTGGNQPQHF. In DNA, the CDR3 is TGTGCCAGTACCACGGGGACAGGGGGCAATCAGCCCCAGCATTTT.

Concerning this clone itself: One junction end disagrees with the germline gene, perhaps due to a read error. This sequence joins TRBV5-1 and TRBJ2-3, with 9 bases that match TRBD1. The CDR3 runs to 15 residues. In germline, CDR1 is SGHRS, CDR2 YFSETQ. The CDR3 DNA reads as TGCACCAGCAGCCCGACAGGGGGTGGCACAGATACGCAGTATTTT. Translating gives CTSSPTGGGTDTQYF.

In this sample, this clone turned up a few times. The chain joins TRBV2 to TRBJ2-3; TRBD2 matches 11 bases. The V segment lost 1 base and the J segment 5 bases; nucleotides outside the gene matches: 5. The germline V gene encodes CDR1 SNHLY and CDR2 FYNNEI. The CDR3 is made up of 16 amino acids. The CDR3: CASSEERTSGLDTQYF. In DNA, the CDR3 is TGTGCCAGCAGTGAAGAGAGGACTAGCGGGTTAGATACGCAGTATTTT.

This chain links TRBV30 with TRBJ1-1, with D tentatively TRBD1 (6 bases). This CDR3 is built from 15 residues. Trimming pared 3 bases from V and 1 base from J, leaving 15 bases between. The germline CDR1 and CDR2 sequences are GTSNPN and SVGIG (reference sequence). The CDR3 DNA reads as TGTGCCTGGAGCCGGGCCCTGGGGGCGAACACTGAAGCTTTCTTT. Protein product: CAWSRALGANTEAFF. Drawing the rest from reference TRBV30 and TRBJ1-1, the complete variable domain is SQTIHQWPATLVQPVGSPLSLECTVEGTSNPNLYWYRQAAGRGLQLLFYSVGIGQISSEVPQNLSASRPQDRQFILSSKKLLLSDSGFYLCAWSRALGANTEAFFGQGTRLTVV.